This TCR beta chain was sequenced in a study of T cells in Graves' hyperthyroidism and ophthalmopathy. Amplified regions were TCR beta CDR3 sequences from RNA transcripts. During a first-round RT-PCR of the TCR CDR3, the HTBI primer set was used. TCRdb re-analysed the multiplex PCR reads in MiXCR, keeping a single row per CDR3 protein. This table holds about 570,000 distinct CDR3 sequences, approximately 44% found once. This clonotype was seen only a few times. V lost 5 bases, J lost 6 bases, and 8 bases stayed unmatched. The CDR3 extends over 14 amino acids. Germline-derived CDR1 and CDR2 are SEHNR and FQNEAQ (reference sequence). Lactation, pregnancy, other autoimmune disease or uncontrolled infection excluded patients.

V gene TRBV7-9 combines with J gene TRBJ1-1; 8 nucleotides agree with TRBD1. This TCR derives from an adult woman with Graves' disease, either hyperthyroidism or ophthalmopathy (not recorded which). Sequencing was carried out using peripheral blood or thyroid tissue (not recorded which). CDR3 nucleotides: TGTGCCAGCAGCCCCCCCGGACAGGGCTCTGAAGCTTTCTTT. It specifies CASSPPGQGSEAFF.